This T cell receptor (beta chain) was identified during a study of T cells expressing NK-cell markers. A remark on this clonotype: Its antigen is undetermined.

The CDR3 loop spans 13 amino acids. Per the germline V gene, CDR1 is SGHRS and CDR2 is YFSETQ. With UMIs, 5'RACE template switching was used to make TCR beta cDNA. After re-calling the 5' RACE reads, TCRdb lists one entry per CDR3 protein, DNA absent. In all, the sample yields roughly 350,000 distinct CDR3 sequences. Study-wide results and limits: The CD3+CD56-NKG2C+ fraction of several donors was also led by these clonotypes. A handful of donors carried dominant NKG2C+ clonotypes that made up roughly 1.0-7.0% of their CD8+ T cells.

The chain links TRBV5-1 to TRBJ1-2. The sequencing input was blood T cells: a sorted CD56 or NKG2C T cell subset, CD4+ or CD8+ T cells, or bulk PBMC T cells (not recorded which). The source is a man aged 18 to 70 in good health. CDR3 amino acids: CASSSEGNYGYTF.